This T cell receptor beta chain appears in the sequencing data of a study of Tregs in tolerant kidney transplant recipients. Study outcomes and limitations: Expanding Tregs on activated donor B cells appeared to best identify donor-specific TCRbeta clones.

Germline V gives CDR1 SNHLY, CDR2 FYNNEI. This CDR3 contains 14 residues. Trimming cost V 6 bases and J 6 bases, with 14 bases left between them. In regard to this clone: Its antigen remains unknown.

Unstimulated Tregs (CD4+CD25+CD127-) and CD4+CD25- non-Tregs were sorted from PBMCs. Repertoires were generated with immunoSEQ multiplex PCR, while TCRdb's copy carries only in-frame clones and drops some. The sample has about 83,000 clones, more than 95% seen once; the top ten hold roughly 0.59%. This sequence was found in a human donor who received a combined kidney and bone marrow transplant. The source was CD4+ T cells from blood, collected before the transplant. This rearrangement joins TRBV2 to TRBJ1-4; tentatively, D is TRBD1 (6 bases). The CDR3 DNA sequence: TGTGCCAGCAGACGACAGGTTCTGGATGAAAAACTGTTTTTT. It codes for CASRRQVLDEKLFF.